This record covers a single T cell receptor (beta chain). Its antigen is not yet known. Base qualities are not at hand, and no much larger clone is one base apart. Taken from cysteine to phenylalanine, the CDR3 has 15 residues. Just the 45-base CDR3 DNA is kept, in frame starting at base 1. The germline V gene (reference sequence) supplies CDR1 SEHNR and CDR2 FQNEAQ. The germline V end is reduced by 4 bases and the J end by 2 bases; junction bases left unmatched: 1. This sample was taken from a study of control samples from healthy donors and cancer patients (dated by TCRdb to 2019 to 2021). Libraries were prepared through the immunoSEQ multiplex PCR assay. TCRdb retrieved this table from immuneACCESS and kept in-frame rearrangements only. Not all clones are present; in checked studies, unresolved V genes account for under half, and no reason is known for the remainder. A total of 200,000 to 250,000 clones appear in this sample, roughly 94% of them only once. The ten largest clones add up to about 1.6% of the sample.

This sequence uses TRBV7-9 and TRBJ1-4; TRBD1 agrees with 10 junctional bases. This TCR derives from a man over 45 in good health. Sequenced: blood. The sequenced DNA is TGTGCCAGCAGCTCGACAGGGGGCACTAATGAAAAACTGTTTTTT. It codes for CASSSTGGTNEKLFF.